The rows below give T cell receptor beta chains drawn from one sample of a study of cytomegalovirus exposure and HLA in healthy donors. The protocol was immunoSEQ multiplex PCR, while the TCRdb copy is restricted to in-frame clones and leaves out a portion. The table records 150,000 or so clones, 86% of them present only once. The sequenced material came from PBMCs. These receptors originate from a man between 18 and 35 years old in good health and CMV-seropositive. Each CDR3 is given without its conserved first and last residue. D genes are given only for firm matches.

j_call d_call v_call cdr3_aa
TRBJ2-7 . TRBV6-6 ASSPQSTYEQY
TRBJ2-1 TRBD2 TRBV7-2 ASSLEVGSGSMQF
TRBJ2-7 . TRBV7-2 ASSSGFDEQY
TRBJ2-1 TRBD2 TRBV13 ASSPRDSGNEQF
TRBJ1-4 . TRBV28 ASNGGRFGEKLF
TRBJ1-5 . TRBV30 AFSTGSSQGGQPQH
TRBJ1-5 TRBD1 TRBV7-2 ASRGQGDQPQH
TRBJ2-1 . TRBV4-1 ASSQGQVRNEQF
TRBJ2-1 TRBD2 TRBV7-2 ASSASLAGPRTEQF
TRBJ2-2 . TRBV10-3 AIRRDSNTGELF
TRBJ1-2 . TRBV19 ASSIGQGYGYT
TRBJ1-4 TRBD1 TRBV15 ATSTYRDSREKLF
TRBJ2-3 . TRBV7-9 ASKRKDEDTQY
TRBJ2-2 TRBD1 TRBV9 ASGSGQTRRNTGELF
TRBJ2-7 . TRBV7-2 ASSSPGREQY
TRBJ2-1 TRBD1 TRBV2 ASSDDEGASSYNEQF
TRBJ1-1 . TRBV6-5 ASSRKAGVNTEAF
TRBJ2-7 . TRBV28 ASLPYYSTARYEQY
TRBJ1-4 . TRBV14 ARTLEREKLF
TRBJ1-6 . TRBV5-1 ASSLGPVREDSPLH
TRBJ1-2 TRBD1 TRBV20-1 SAHTGAGYT
TRBJ2-1 . TRBV7-9 ASSAGRSYNEQF
TRBJ2-7 . TRBV10-1 AIYGHGRAPYEQY
TRBJ1-2 . TRBV7-2 ASSLAPGYYGYT
TRBJ1-1 . TRBV29-1 SALGGYTDLTEAF
TRBJ2-6 . TRBV28 ASSLGDYEHVLT
TRBJ2-3 TRBD2 TRBV6-6 ASSGLAGGNTQY
TRBJ1-3 . TRBV18 ASSLSREGNTIY
TRBJ2-4 . TRBV4-1 ASSQPTGYGAKNIQY
TRBJ2-7 . TRBV19 ASSIQVRGEQY
TRBJ2-2 . TRBV7-2 ASSRDFHNTGELF
TRBJ1-5 . TRBV27 ASSSYSNQPQH
TRBJ2-1 TRBD2 TRBV5-1 ASSLTIGLGDNEQF
TRBJ2-7 TRBD1 TRBV4-1 ASSQGSGGSYEQY
TRBJ1-4 TRBD1 TRBV28 ASSIPGQGAGEKLF
TRBJ2-2 . TRBV28 ASSLWARSNTGELF
TRBJ2-7 TRBD1 TRBV27 ASSLKPTGNEQY
TRBJ2-7 TRBD1 TRBV28 ASSLVGTAYEQY
TRBJ1-6 . TRBV30 AWSVDSNNSPLH
TRBJ1-1 . TRBV9 ASSPAAGRGAF
TRBJ2-2 TRBD1 TRBV11-1 ASRTSGTGNTGELF
TRBJ1-1 . TRBV28 ASTLNGVNTEAF
TRBJ2-3 . TRBV7-9 ASSPPVSGDTDTQY
TRBJ1-1 TRBD1 TRBV5-1 ASSRTGNTEAF
TRBJ1-4 . TRBV11-2 ASSLQGFGHMTNEKLF
TRBJ2-1 . TRBV12-5 ASGLVGRRGEQF
TRBJ2-1 . TRBV4-2 ASSQEASSYNEQF
TRBJ2-3 TRBD2 TRBV9 ASSVGLAGTDTQY
TRBJ2-5 . TRBV2 ASSDQGIETQY
TRBJ2-7 TRBD1 TRBV7-9 ASSSQRQGAVVEQY